A selection of T cell receptor beta chains follows, all from one sample in a study of cytomegalovirus exposure and HLA in healthy donors. Profiled with immunoSEQ multiplex PCR; TCRdb holds only in-frame clones, not every one. This table has about 220,000 clones, 85% to 90% appearing once. The sample taken for sequencing was PBMCs. The source of these receptors is a woman aged 18-29 years in good health and CMV-seronegative. CDR3s include the opening cysteine and the closing phenylalanine or tryptophan. The order of the fields is clone size, J gene, V gene, D gene, CDR3 protein, CDR3 DNA. D genes are given only for firm matches. Rows may omit the clone size; those that give it use once, few, many or a size class.

>once|TRBJ2-1|TRBV9|TRBD1
CASSGLTPGQGFFSYNEQFF
TGTGCCAGCAGCGGACTGACCCCGGGACAGGGATTCTTCTCCTACAATGAGCAGTTCTTC
>NA|TRBJ2-2|TRBV23-1|NA
CASRLGCTGELFF
TGCGCCAGCAGACTTGGTTGCACCGGGGAGCTGTTTTTT
>NA|TRBJ2-3|TRBV30|TRBD2
CAWSGGLAGATDTQYF
TGTGCCTGGAGTGGCGGACTAGCGGGAGCCACAGATACGCAGTATTTT
>NA|TRBJ1-5|TRBV6-6|NA
CASRGGSNQPQHF
TGTGCCAGCAGGGGAGGAAGCAATCAGCCCCAGCATTTT
>NA|TRBJ1-1|TRBV28|NA
CASSRLKGLNTEAFF
TGTGCCAGCAGCCGACTAAAAGGGTTGAACACTGAAGCTTTCTTT
>few|TRBJ1-1|TRBV7-9|NA
CASSLGGQIGAFF
TGTGCCAGCAGCTTAGGAGGACAGATTGGGGCTTTCTTT
>NA|TRBJ2-1|TRBV5-1|NA
CASSPEWGRNEQFF
TGCGCCAGCAGCCCGGAGTGGGGGAGGAATGAGCAGTTCTTC
>NA|TRBJ1-2|TRBV6-6|NA
CASSHRSLSYGYTF
TGTGCCAGCAGCCACAGGAGCCTAAGCTATGGCTACACCTTC
>NA|TRBJ1-2|TRBV6-5|TRBD1
CASSGGQGPFGYTF
TGTGCCAGCAGTGGGGGACAGGGCCCCTTTGGCTACACCTTC
>NA|TRBJ2-1|TRBV18|TRBD2
CASSPLAGGTSGAPYNEQFF
TGTGCCAGCTCACCTTTGGCAGGGGGGACTAGCGGAGCACCCTACAATGAGCAGTTCTTC
>NA|TRBJ2-7|TRBV18|TRBD1
CASSPTGHSYEQYF
TGTGCCAGCTCACCGACAGGGCACTCCTACGAGCAGTACTTC
>once|TRBJ1-4|TRBV7-9|NA
CASSLAASGGEKLFF
TGTGCCAGCAGCTTAGCCGCCAGTGGAGGAGAAAAACTGTTTTTT
>NA|TRBJ2-5|TRBV28|TRBD2
CASRASGSNQETQYF
TGTGCCAGCAGGGCTAGCGGGAGCAACCAAGAGACCCAGTACTTC
>NA|TRBJ2-7|TRBV5-4|TRBD1
CASSARQGPSYEQYF
TGTGCCAGCAGCGCCCGACAGGGGCCCTCCTACGAGCAGTACTTC
>NA|TRBJ1-4|TRBV7-9|NA
CASSNLGKLFF
TGTGCCAGCAGCAACCTCGGGAAACTGTTTTTT
>once|TRBJ2-5|TRBV11-2|TRBD1
CASSYQTGKGQTQYF
TGTGCCAGCAGCTACCAGACAGGGAAAGGACAGACCCAGTACTTC
>NA|TRBJ2-2|TRBV5-6|TRBD1
CASSSDRAHGELFF
TGTGCCAGCAGCTCCGACAGGGCGCACGGGGAGCTGTTTTTT
>NA|TRBJ1-3|TRBV2|TRBD1
CASSPNRGGGNTIYF
TGTGCCAGCAGTCCTAACAGGGGCGGAGGAAACACCATATATTTT
>NA|TRBJ2-3|TRBV19|TRBD2
CASSPWTSGSTDTQYF
TGTGCCAGTAGTCCTTGGACTAGCGGGAGTACAGATACGCAGTATTTT
>NA|TRBJ2-7|TRBV2|TRBD2
CASSEDGGTSEDYEQYF
TGTGCCAGCAGTGAAGACGGTGGGACTAGCGAGGACTACGAGCAGTACTTC
>NA|TRBJ2-5|TRBV29-1|TRBD2
CSAPTRGTSGKETQYF
TGCAGCGCCCCTACACGCGGGACTAGCGGGAAAGAGACCCAGTACTTC
>NA|TRBJ1-5|TRBV5-4|NA
CASSLGGASGGNQPQHF
TGTGCCAGCAGCTTGGGGGGCGCGTCTGGGGGCAATCAGCCCCAGCATTTT
>NA|TRBJ2-7|TRBV20-1|NA
CSASGGINQYF
TGCAGTGCTTCGGGGGGCATTAACCAGTACTTC
>NA|TRBJ2-1|TRBV5-1|TRBD2
CASRLGVLAGNNEQFF
TGCGCCAGCAGGCTGGGGGTTCTAGCGGGGAACAATGAGCAGTTCTTC
>NA|TRBJ2-7|TRBV29-1|TRBD1
CSVDLTGAQHEQYF
TGCAGCGTCGATCTAACAGGGGCGCAGCACGAGCAGTACTTC
>NA|TRBJ2-3|TRBV4-1|TRBD2
CASSGTGLVGDTQYF
TGCGCCAGCAGCGGGACGGGACTAGTCGGCGATACGCAGTATTTT
>NA|TRBJ2-2|TRBV28|TRBD1
CASSFSEYHDRGWTGELFF
TGTGCCAGCAGTTTCTCCGAGTACCACGACAGGGGATGGACCGGGGAGCTGTTTTTT
>NA|TRBJ2-7|TRBV6-5|TRBD1
CASSYAYRDRDYEQYF
TGTGCCAGCAGTTACGCCTACCGGGACAGGGACTACGAGCAGTACTTC
>NA|TRBJ1-1|TRBV28|TRBD1
CASSLDRGTEAFF
TGTGCCAGCAGTTTAGACAGGGGCACTGAAGCTTTCTTT
>NA|TRBJ1-1|TRBV6-5|NA
CASSSSGTLNTEAFF
TGTGCCAGCAGTTCTTCCGGGACACTGAACACTGAAGCTTTCTTT
>NA|TRBJ1-2|TRBV13|NA
CASSTRSSLRGYGYTF
TGTGCCAGCAGCACCAGGTCCAGTCTCAGGGGCTATGGCTACACCTTC
>NA|TRBJ2-7|TRBV7-2|NA
CASSLVSGEYEQYF
TGTGCCAGCAGCTTAGTTAGCGGAGAATACGAGCAGTACTTC
>NA|TRBJ2-3|TRBV9|TRBD2
CASSGLRAGGDTQYF
TGTGCCAGCAGCGGATTGCGGGCGGGGGGCGATACGCAGTATTTT
>NA|TRBJ2-1|TRBV9|TRBD1
CASSPQQGIYNEQFF
TGTGCCAGCAGCCCACAACAGGGGATCTACAATGAGCAGTTCTTC
>NA|TRBJ2-7|TRBV7-2|TRBD2
CASSLDWLAGGVTSYEQYF
TGTGCCAGCAGCTTAGATTGGCTAGCGGGAGGGGTAACCTCCTACGAGCAGTACTTC
>NA|TRBJ2-5|TRBV11-1|TRBD2
CASSPRLAGEQETQYF
TGTGCCAGCAGCCCCCGACTAGCGGGAGAGCAAGAGACCCAGTACTTC
>NA|TRBJ1-4|TRBV9|NA
CASSVGASNEKLFF
TGTGCCAGCAGCGTAGGGGCTTCTAATGAAAAACTGTTTTTT
>NA|TRBJ2-7|TRBV5-6|NA
CASSRDTTSTYEQYF
TGTGCCAGCAGTCGGGACACTACTTCTACCTACGAGCAGTACTTC
>NA|TRBJ2-7|TRBV19|TRBD2
CASRNTAGGPYEQYF
TGTGCCAGTAGGAATACAGCGGGAGGGCCCTACGAGCAGTACTTC
>NA|TRBJ2-1|TRBV27|TRBD1
CASSLSGRGQDNEQFF
TGTGCCAGCAGTTTATCGGGCCGGGGACAGGACAATGAGCAGTTCTTC
>NA|TRBJ2-3|TRBV19|NA
CASSMELGSTDTQYF
TGTGCCAGTAGTATGGAACTAGGGAGCACAGATACGCAGTATTTT